The text below deals with one TCR beta chain. Its specificity is unknown. This sample is part of a study of cytomegalovirus exposure and HLA in healthy donors. Study background: Early on, a data release was issued that held approximately 92 million unique TCRs from HLA-typed donors. Study-level points and caveats: Accurate prediction of HLA-A and HLA-B alleles (for most subjects) was reportedly achieved from TCR beta sequences. Prior analysis indicated that the majority of TCR beta V segments exhibited productivity approximately 90% or approximately 30% of the time. Rare sequences made up most TCRs, while some public TCRs were found in many donors.

Germline CDR1 reads SGDLS; CDR2 reads YYNGEE. After removal of 2 bases from V and 3 bases from J, the junction contained 1 base not matched to a gene. The CDR3 has 17 amino acids. Researchers ran the PCR with 60 Vbeta and 13 Jbeta primers. Measured with immunoSEQ multiplex PCR; TCRdb has only the in-frame clones, and not every one. The sample gives just over 150,000 clones, about 75% of which show up once; about 2% is in the top ten. This TCR was recovered from a female donor in good health and CMV-seronegative. This chain connects TRBV9 to TRBJ2-6, with 14 positions matching TRBD2. The sequenced sample was PBMCs. The CDR3 spells CASSVTSGGDGANVLTF. The CDR3 coding sequence is TGTGCCAGCAGCGTGACTAGCGGGGGGGATGGGGCCAACGTCCTGACTTTC.